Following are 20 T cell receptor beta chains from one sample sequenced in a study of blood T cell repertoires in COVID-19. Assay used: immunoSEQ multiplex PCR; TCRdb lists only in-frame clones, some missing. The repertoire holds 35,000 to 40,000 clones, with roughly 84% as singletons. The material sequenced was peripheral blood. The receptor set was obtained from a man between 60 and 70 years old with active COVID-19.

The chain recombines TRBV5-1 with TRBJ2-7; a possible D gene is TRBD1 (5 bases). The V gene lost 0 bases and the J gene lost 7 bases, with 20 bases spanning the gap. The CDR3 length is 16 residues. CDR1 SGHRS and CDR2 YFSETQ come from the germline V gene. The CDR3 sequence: CASSLGFGLAPGEQYF. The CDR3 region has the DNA TGCGCCAGCAGCTTGGGGTTTGGGCTCGCCCCAGGGGAGCAGTACTTC.

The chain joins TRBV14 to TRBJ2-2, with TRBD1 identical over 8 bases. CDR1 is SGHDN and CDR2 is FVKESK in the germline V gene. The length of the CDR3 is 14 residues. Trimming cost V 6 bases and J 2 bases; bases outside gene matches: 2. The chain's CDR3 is CASRQGGNTGELFF. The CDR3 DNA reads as TGTGCCAGCAGACAGGGGGGCAACACCGGGGAGCTGTTTTTT.

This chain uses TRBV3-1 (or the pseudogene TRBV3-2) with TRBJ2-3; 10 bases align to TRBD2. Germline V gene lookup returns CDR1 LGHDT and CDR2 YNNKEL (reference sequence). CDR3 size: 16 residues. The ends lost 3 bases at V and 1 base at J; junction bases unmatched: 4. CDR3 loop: CASSQGTSDRTDTQYF. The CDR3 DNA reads TGTGCCAGCAGCCAGGGGACTAGCGATCGCACAGATACGCAGTATTTT.

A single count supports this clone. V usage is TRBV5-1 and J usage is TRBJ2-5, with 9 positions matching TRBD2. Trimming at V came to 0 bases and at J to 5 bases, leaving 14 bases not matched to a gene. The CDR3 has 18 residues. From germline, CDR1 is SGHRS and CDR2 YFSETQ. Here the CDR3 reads CASSLEPSGTSRRETQYF. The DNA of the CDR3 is TGCGCCAGCAGCTTGGAACCCTCAGGGACTAGCAGACGCGAGACCCAGTACTTC.

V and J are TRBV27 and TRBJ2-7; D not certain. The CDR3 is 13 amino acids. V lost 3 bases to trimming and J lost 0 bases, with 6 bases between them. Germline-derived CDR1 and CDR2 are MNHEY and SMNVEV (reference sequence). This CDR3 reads CASSLADSYEQYF. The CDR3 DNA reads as TGTGCCAGCAGTTTGGCCGACTCCTACGAGCAGTACTTC.

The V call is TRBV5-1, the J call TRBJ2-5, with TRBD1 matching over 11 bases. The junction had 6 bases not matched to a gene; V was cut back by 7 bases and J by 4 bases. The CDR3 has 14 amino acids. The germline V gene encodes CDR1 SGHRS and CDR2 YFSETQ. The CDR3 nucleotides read TGCGCCAGCCTAGGGGACAGGGGGGGAGAGACCCAGTACTTC. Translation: CASLGDRGGETQYF.

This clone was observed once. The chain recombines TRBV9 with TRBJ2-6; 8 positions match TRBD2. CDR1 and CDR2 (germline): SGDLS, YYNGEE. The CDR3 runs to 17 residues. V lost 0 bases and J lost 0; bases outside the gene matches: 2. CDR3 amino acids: CASSVAAGDSGANVLTF. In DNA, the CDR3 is TGTGCCAGCAGCGTAGCAGCGGGGGACTCTGGGGCCAACGTCCTGACTTTC.

The CDR3 loop is CASSPSGEGPNYGYTF. The CDR3 DNA is TGTGCCAGCAGCCCATCCGGGGAGGGACCCAACTATGGCTACACCTTC. V gene TRBV3-1 (or the pseudogene TRBV3-2) combines with J gene TRBJ1-2, with D possibly matching TRBD1 (5 bases). The CDR3 spans 16 residues. Germline V gives CDR1 LGHDT, CDR2 YNNKEL (reference sequence). V lost 4 bases and J 2 bases, leaving 17 bases between the germline ends.

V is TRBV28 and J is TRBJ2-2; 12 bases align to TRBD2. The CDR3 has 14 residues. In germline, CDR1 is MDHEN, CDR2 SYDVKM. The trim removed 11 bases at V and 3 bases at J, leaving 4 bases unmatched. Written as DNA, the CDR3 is TGTGCCTCCGGGACTAGCGGGCACACCGGGGAGCTGTTTTTT. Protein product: CASGTSGHTGELFF.

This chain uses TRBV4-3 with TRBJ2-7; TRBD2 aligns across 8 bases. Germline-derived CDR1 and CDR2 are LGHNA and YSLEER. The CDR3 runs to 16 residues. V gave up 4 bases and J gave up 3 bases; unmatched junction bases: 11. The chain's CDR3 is CASSRDPSGTSYEQYF. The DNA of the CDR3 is TGCGCCAGCAGCCGGGACCCCTCCGGGACTAGCTACGAGCAGTACTTC.

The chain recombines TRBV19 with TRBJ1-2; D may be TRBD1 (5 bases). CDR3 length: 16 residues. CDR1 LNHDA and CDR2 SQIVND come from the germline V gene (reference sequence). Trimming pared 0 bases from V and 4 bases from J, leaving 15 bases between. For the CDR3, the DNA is TGTGCCAGTAGTATAGACCTACAGGTTGCTTCCTATGGCTACACCTTC. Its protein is CASSIDLQVASYGYTF.

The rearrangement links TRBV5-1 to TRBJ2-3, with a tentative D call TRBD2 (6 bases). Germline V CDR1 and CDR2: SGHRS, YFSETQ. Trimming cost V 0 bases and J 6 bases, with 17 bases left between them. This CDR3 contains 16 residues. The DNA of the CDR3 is TGCGCCAGCAGCTTGGCCGGAATGGAGGGGAGGGATACGCAGTATTTT. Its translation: CASSLAGMEGRDTQYF.

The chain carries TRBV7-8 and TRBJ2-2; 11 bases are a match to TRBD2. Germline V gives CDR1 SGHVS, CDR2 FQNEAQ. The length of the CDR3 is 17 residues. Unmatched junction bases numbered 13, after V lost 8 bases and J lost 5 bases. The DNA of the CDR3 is TGTGCCAGCGGCCCGAAGAGACTAGCGGGAAGGACCGGGGAGCTGTTTTTT. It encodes CASGPKRLAGRTGELFF.

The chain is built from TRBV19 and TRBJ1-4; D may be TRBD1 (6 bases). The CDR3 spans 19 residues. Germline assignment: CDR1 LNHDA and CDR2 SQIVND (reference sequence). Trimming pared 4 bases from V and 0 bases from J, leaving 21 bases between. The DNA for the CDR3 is TGTGCCAGTAGTAAAATAGGGGGATTAGGCCTCGCAACTAATGAAAAACTGTTTTTT. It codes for CASSKIGGLGLATNEKLFF.

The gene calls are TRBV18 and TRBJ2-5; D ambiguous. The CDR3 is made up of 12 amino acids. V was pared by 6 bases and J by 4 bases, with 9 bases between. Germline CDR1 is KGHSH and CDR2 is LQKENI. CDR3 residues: CASSPTRETQYF. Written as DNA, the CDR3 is TGTGCCAGCTCTCCAACACGAGAGACCCAGTACTTC.

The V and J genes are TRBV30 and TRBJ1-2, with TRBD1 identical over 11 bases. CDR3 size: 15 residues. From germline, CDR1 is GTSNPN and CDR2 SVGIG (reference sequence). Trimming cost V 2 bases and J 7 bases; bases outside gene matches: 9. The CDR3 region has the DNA TGTGCCTGGAGTCCTCGGGACAGGGGGTGGGGTGGCTACACCTTC. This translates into CAWSPRDRGWGGYTF.

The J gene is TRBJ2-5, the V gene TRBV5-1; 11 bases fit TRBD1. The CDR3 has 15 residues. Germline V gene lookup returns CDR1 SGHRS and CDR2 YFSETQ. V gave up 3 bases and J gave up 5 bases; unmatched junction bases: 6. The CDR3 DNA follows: TGCGCCAGCAGCTCGGGACAGGGGGGATCGGAGACCCAGTACTTC. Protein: CASSSGQGGSETQYF.

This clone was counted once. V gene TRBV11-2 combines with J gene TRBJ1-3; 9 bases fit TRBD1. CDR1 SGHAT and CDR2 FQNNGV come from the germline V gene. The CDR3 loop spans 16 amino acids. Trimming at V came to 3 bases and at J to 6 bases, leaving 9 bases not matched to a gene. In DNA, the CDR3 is TGTGCCAGCAGCTTGACAGGGGGGAGGTTTGAAAACACCATATATTTT. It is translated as CASSLTGGRFENTIYF.

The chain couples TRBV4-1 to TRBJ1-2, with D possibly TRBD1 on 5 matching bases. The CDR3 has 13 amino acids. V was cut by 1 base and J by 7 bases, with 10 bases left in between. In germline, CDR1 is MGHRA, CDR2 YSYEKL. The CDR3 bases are TGCGCCAGCAGCCAAGTCGGGGGGGGTGGCTACACCTTC. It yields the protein CASSQVGGGGYTF.

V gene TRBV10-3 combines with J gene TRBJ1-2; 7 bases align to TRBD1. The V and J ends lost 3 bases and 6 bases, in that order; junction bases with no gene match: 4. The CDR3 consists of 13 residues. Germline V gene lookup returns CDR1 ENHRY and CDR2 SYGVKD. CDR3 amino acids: CAISERQGDGYTF. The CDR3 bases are TGTGCCATCAGTGAAAGGCAGGGGGATGGCTACACCTTC.